These 18 T cell receptor beta chains share one sample of origin, sequenced in a study of cytomegalovirus exposure and HLA in healthy donors. Here immunoSEQ multiplex PCR was the method, and the copy in TCRdb shows in-frame clones only, minus some. The table has some 160,000 clones, roughly 91% seen once. Material for sequencing was PBMCs. The receptors were gathered from a man in his late teens or twenties in good health and CMV-seronegative.

The V gene is TRBV5-1, the J gene TRBJ2-1; 7 bases line up with TRBD1. Germline CDR1 reads SGHRS; CDR2 reads YFSETQ. The CDR3 has 15 amino acids. The ends lost 5 bases at V and 7 bases at J; junction bases unmatched: 12. CDR3 nucleotides: TGCGCCAGCAGGTCAGGGGGAGTAGGTGCGAATGAGCAGTTCTTC. This gives the protein CASRSGGVGANEQFF. The full variable domain, in which reference TRBV5-1 and TRBJ2-1 provide the parts outside the CDR3, is KAGVTQTPRYLIKTRGQQVTLSCSPISGHRSVSWYQQTPGQGLQFLFEYFSETQRNKGNFPGRFSGRQFSNSRSEMNVSTLELGDSALYLCASRSGGVGANEQFFGPGTRLTVL.

The rearrangement links TRBV27 to TRBJ2-5, with a tentative D call TRBD2 (5 bases). The ends were cut back, 4 bases at V and 4 bases at J, with 13 bases in the middle. Germline CDR1 reads MNHEY; CDR2 reads SMNVEV (reference sequence). The CDR3 is 14 residues long. The CDR3 spells CASSSLLVRETQYF. DNA of the CDR3: TGTGCCAGCAGTTCCTTACTAGTACGAGAGACCCAGTACTTC.

The rearrangement links TRBV5-1 to TRBJ2-2; D perhaps matches TRBD1 (6 bases). The germline CDR1 and CDR2 sequences are SGHRS and YFSETQ. The V and J ends lost 5 bases and 5 bases respectively, with 13 bases between them. The CDR3 is made up of 14 amino acids. The CDR3 protein is CASSNNRATGELFF. CDR3 bases: TGCGCCAGCAGTAATAACAGGGCTACCGGGGAGCTGTTTTTT.

This sequence joins TRBV6-5 and TRBJ2-7, with D possibly TRBD2 on 5 matching bases. Germline V gene lookup returns CDR1 MNHEY and CDR2 SVGAGI. The CDR3 sequence is 14 residues long. V dropped 4 bases and J dropped 0 bases, with 10 bases sitting between them. The CDR3 is CASSSRVNSYEQYF. The CDR3 bases are TGTGCCAGCAGTTCGAGGGTGAACTCCTACGAGCAGTACTTC.

This clone has just a few counts. The J gene is TRBJ1-1, the V gene TRBV4-2, with D maybe TRBD1 (5 bases). The CDR3 has 14 amino acids. Germline lookup yields CDR1 LGHNA and CDR2 YNFKEQ. V lost 2 bases, J lost 3 bases, and 10 bases lay in between. In nucleotides, the CDR3 is TGTGCCAGCAGCCAAAGGGGAGGGGACACTGAAGCTTTCTTT. This translates into CASSQRGGDTEAFF.

The genes are TRBV7-9 and TRBJ2-7, with 10 bases identical to TRBD1. Germline CDR1 reads SEHNR; CDR2 reads FQNEAQ (reference sequence). After removal of 4 bases from V and 6 bases from J, the junction contained 12 bases not matched to a gene. This CDR3 contains 16 residues. CDR3 residues: CASSSYTGTGVSEQYF. The CDR3, as DNA: TGTGCCAGCAGCTCCTATACCGGGACAGGGGTTAGCGAGCAGTACTTC.

The count of this clone is one. The genes are TRBV19 and TRBJ2-1; 10 positions agree with TRBD1. V lost 7 bases, J lost 7 bases, and 4 bases stayed unmatched. The germline CDR1 and CDR2 sequences are LNHDA and SQIVND (reference sequence). The CDR3 spans 13 residues. The CDR3 DNA reads as TGTGCCAGTACCGGACAGGGGGAAAATGAGCAGTTCTTC. Its protein is CASTGQGENEQFF.

J is TRBJ2-5 and V is TRBV27; 8 bases line up with TRBD1. In germline, CDR1 is MNHEY, CDR2 SMNVEV (reference sequence). The CDR3 loop spans 15 amino acids. Losses at the gene ends were 5 bases for V and 4 bases for J; bases not matched to a gene: 9. CDR3: CASSQDRERSETQYF. CDR3 nucleotide sequence: TGTGCCAGCAGTCAGGACAGGGAGCGATCAGAGACCCAGTACTTC.

V is TRBV5-1 and J is TRBJ1-1; 8 bases agree with TRBD1. V gave up 4 bases and J gave up 1 base; unmatched junction bases: 3. Germline loops: CDR1 SGHRS, CDR2 YFSETQ. CDR3 size: 14 residues. The CDR3 protein is CASSKGTGNTEAFF. The CDR3 bases are TGCGCCAGCAGCAAAGGGACAGGGAACACTGAAGCTTTCTTT.

CDR3 bases: TGTGCCAGCAGCCGCGGGGGGGCCCACACCGGGGAGCTGTTTTTT. Translating gives CASSRGGAHTGELFF. The genes are TRBV11-3 and TRBJ2-2; 9 bases line up with TRBD2. CDR3 length: 15 amino acids. J gave up 3 bases and V 5 bases, and 4 bases lay outside the gene matches. Germline V lookup: CDR1 SGHNT, CDR2 YENEEA.

The V call is TRBV28, the J call TRBJ1-1; unclear D gene. Germline loops: CDR1 MDHEN, CDR2 SYDVKM. The CDR3 has 13 residues. Trimming removed 3 bases at V and 10 bases at J, with 15 bases between. The CDR3 sequence is CASSFGSREGAFF. As DNA, the CDR3 is TGTGCCAGCAGTTTTGGAAGCCGGGAGGGAGCTTTCTTT.

The chain is built from TRBV11-2 and TRBJ1-2, with D possibly TRBD1 on 6 matching bases. V was clipped by 0 bases and J by 7 bases, with 12 bases between them. The CDR3 runs to 14 residues. CDR1 and CDR2 from the germline V gene are SGHAT and FQNNGV. Here the CDR3 reads CASSLEYRASGYTF. The CDR3 nucleotides read TGTGCCAGCAGCTTAGAGTACAGGGCTAGTGGCTACACCTTC.

The V gene is TRBV6-5, the J gene TRBJ2-1, with 8 bases identical to TRBD1. Trimming cost V 5 bases and J 4 bases; bases outside gene matches: 7. The CDR3 contains 15 residues. Germline-derived CDR1 and CDR2 are MNHEY and SVGAGI. Written as DNA, the CDR3 is TGTGCCAGCAGTCTAGAAGACAGGGGTTACAATGAGCAGTTCTTC. It translates to CASSLEDRGYNEQFF.

The genes are TRBV4-1 and TRBJ1-1; the D gene is possibly TRBD1 (6 bases). Trimming shortened V by 0 bases and J by 4 bases, and 15 bases separated the two germline ends. The V gene's germline CDR1 is MGHRA and CDR2 YSYEKL. The CDR3 covers 16 residues. DNA of the CDR3: TGCGCCAGCAGCCAAGACAGAGGGGGGGTCTTCACTGAAGCTTTCTTT. This encodes CASSQDRGGVFTEAFF.

The chain uses TRBV6-5 and TRBJ2-3, with 8 bases that match TRBD2. The germline V gene encodes CDR1 MNHEY and CDR2 SVGAGI. The CDR3 totals 15 residues. J was trimmed by 4 bases and V by 2 bases; bases with no gene match: 5. DNA of the CDR3: TGTGCCAGCAGTTACGGGCGGGGGGCTCCAGATACGCAGTATTTT. Translated, it gives CASSYGRGAPDTQYF.

This chain joins TRBV5-1 and TRBJ2-2; D unresolved. Trimming shortened V by 0 bases and J by 7 bases, and 13 bases separated the two germline ends. This CDR3 is 15 amino acids long. Per germline, CDR1 SGHRS and CDR2 YFSETQ. The CDR3 sequence is CASSLAPGTVGELFF. For the CDR3, the DNA is TGCGCCAGCAGCTTGGCTCCCGGTACGGTCGGGGAGCTGTTTTTT.

CDR3 sequence: CASSPGRANYGYTF. In DNA form, the CDR3 reads TGTGCCAGCAGCCCAGGAAGAGCTAACTATGGCTACACCTTC. The rearrangement uses TRBV7-8 and TRBJ1-2, with D hard to call. The CDR3 extends over 14 amino acids. Germline CDR1 is SGHVS and CDR2 is FQNEAQ. V gave up 5 bases and J gave up 0 bases, with 10 bases separating them.

The chain carries TRBV5-6 and TRBJ2-7; 7 bases map to TRBD2. Looked up from germline, CDR1 is SGHDT and CDR2 is YYEEEE. This CDR3 has 15 amino acids. Trimming at V came to 4 bases and at J to 2 bases, leaving 9 bases not matched to a gene. The CDR3 reads CASSPGIAGAYEQYV. CDR3 sequence (DNA): TGTGCCAGCAGCCCCGGGATAGCGGGTGCCTACGAGCAGTACGTC.